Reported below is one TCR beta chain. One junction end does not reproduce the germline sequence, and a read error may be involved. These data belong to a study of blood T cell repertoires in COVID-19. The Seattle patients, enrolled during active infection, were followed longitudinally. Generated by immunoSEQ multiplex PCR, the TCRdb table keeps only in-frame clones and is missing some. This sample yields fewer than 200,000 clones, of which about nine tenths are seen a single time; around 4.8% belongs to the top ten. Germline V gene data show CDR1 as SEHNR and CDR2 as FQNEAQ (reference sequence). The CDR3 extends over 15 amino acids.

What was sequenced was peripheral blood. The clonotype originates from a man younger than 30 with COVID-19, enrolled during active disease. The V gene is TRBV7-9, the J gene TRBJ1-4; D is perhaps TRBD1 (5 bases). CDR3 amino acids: CASSPPARGNEKLLF. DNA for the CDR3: TGTGCCAGCAGCCCTCCGGCAAGGGGTAATGAAAAACTGCTTTTT.